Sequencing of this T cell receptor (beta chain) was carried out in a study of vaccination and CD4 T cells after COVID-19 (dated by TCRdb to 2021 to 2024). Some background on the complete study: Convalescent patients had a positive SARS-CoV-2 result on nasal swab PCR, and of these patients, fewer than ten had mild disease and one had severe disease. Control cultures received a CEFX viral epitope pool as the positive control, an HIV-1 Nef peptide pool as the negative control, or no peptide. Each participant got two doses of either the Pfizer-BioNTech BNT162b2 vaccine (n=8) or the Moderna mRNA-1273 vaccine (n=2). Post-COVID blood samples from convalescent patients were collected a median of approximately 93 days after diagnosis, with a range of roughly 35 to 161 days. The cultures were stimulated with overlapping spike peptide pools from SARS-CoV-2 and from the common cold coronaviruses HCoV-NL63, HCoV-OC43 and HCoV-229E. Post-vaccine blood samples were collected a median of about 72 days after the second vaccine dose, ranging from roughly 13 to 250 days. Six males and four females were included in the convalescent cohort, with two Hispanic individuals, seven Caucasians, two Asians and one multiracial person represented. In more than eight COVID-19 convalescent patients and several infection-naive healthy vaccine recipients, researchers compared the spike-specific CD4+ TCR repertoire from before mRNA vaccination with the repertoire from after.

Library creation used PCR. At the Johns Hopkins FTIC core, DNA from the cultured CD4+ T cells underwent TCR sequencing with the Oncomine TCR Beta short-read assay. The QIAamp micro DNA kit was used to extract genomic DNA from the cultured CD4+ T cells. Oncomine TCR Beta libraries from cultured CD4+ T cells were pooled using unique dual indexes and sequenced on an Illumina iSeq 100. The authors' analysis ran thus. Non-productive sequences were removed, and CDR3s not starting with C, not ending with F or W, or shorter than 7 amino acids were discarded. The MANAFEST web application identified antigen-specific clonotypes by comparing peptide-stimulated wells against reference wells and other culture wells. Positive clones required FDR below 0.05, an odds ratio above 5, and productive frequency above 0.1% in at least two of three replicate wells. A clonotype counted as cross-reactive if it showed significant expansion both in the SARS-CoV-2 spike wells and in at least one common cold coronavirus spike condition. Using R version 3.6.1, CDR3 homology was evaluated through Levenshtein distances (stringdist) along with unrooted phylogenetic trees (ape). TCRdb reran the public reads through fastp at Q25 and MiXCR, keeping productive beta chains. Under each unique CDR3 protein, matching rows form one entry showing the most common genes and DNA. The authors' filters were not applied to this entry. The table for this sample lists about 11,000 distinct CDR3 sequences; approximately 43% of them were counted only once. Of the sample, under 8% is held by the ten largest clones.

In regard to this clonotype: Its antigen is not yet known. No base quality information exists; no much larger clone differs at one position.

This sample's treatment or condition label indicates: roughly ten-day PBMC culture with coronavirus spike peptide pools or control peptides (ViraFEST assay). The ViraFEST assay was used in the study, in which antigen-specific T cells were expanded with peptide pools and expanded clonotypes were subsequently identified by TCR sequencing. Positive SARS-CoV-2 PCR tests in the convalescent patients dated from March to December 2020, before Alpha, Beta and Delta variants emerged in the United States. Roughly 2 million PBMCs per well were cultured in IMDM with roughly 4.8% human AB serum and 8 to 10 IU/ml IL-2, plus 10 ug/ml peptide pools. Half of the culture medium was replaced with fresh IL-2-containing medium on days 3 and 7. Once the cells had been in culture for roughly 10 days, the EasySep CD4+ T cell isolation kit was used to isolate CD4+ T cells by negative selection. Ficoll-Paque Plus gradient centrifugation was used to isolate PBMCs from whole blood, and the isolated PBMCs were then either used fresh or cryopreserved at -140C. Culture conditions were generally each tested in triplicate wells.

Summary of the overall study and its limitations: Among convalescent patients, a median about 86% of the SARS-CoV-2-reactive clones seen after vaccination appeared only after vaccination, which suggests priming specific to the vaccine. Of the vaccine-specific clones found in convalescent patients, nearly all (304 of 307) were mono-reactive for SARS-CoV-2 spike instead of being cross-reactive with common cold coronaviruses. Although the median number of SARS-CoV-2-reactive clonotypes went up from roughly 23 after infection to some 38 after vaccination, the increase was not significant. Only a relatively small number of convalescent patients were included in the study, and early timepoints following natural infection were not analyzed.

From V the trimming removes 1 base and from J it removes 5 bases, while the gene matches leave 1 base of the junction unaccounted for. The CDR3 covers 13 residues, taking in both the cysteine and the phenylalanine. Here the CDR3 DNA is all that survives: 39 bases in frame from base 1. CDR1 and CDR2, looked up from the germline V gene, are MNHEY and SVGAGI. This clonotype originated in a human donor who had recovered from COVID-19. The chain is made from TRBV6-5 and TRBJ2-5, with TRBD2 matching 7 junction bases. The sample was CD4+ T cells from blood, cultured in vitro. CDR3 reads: CASSYWGGETQYF. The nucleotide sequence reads TGTGCCAGCAGTTACTGGGGGGGGGAGACCCAGTACTTC.